These 17 T cell receptor beta chains came from one sample sequenced in a study of T cells in Graves' hyperthyroidism and ophthalmopathy. Using RNA transcripts as the source, TCR beta CDR3 regions were amplified. HTBI primers were employed in a first-round RT-PCR of the TCR CDR3. From the multiplex PCR reads, TCRdb called clonotypes with MiXCR, one entry per CDR3 protein. The data hold 250,000 to 350,000 distinct CDR3 sequences, with approximately 20% observed a single time. Sequenced input: blood. Every receptor here comes from a man younger than 45 with Graves' ophthalmopathy.

The rearrangement links TRBV14 to TRBJ2-2; D gene unclear. Trimming stripped 3 bases from V and 3 bases from J, with 5 bases between. The V gene's germline CDR1 is SGHDN and CDR2 FVKESK. The CDR3 contains 13 residues. The CDR3 nucleotides are TGTGCCAGCAGCCACCAGTACACCGGGGAGCTGTTTTTT. This codes for CASSHQYTGELFF.

The gene calls are TRBV7-3 and TRBJ1-6; D remains unclear. CDR3 size: 12 residues. V lost 3 bases to trimming and J lost 8 bases, with 5 bases between them. Germline V gene data show CDR1 as SGHTA and CDR2 as FQGTGA. The CDR3 loop reads CASSFSDSPLHF. The CDR3 DNA reads TGTGCCAGCAGCTTTTCTGATTCACCCCTCCACTTT.

J is TRBJ1-1 and V is TRBV5-1, with a possible D match to TRBD1 (5 bases). V lost 0 bases and J lost 5, with 5 bases in between. Germline lookup yields CDR1 SGHRS and CDR2 YFSETQ. The CDR3 consists of 12 residues. The CDR3 loop reads CASSLGQTEAFF. The DNA for the CDR3 is TGCGCCAGCAGCTTGGGACAGACTGAAGCTTTCTTT.

This clonotype came up a few times. The chain combines TRBV19 with TRBJ1-2; D gene unclear. The CDR3 is 12 residues long. In germline, CDR1 is LNHDA, CDR2 SQIVND (reference sequence). The ends were cut back, 1 base at V and 6 bases at J, with 6 bases in the middle. CDR3 residues: CASSIGGNGYTF. As DNA, the CDR3 is TGTGCCAGTAGTATAGGGGGAAATGGCTACACCTTC.

The chain combines TRBV28 with TRBJ2-1, with 7 bases identical to TRBD2. V shed 7 bases, J shed 0 bases, and the junction held 9 bases outside the gene matches. This CDR3 is built from 16 residues. Germline CDR1 reads MDHEN; CDR2 reads SYDVKM. CDR3 protein: CASTRGVSGSYNEQFF. Written as DNA, the CDR3 is TGTGCCAGCACTCGGGGGGTCTCTGGCTCCTACAATGAGCAGTTCTTC.

This clonotype occurred a few times. This chain links TRBV28 with TRBJ1-1; maybe TRBD1 (5 bases). From germline, CDR1 is MDHEN and CDR2 SYDVKM. The CDR3 runs to 12 residues. V lost 6 bases, J lost 3 bases, and 8 bases lay in between. In DNA form, the CDR3 reads TGTGCCAGCAGCCCAGGGTACACTGAAGCTTTCTTT. It yields the protein CASSPGYTEAFF.

The V call is TRBV29-1, the J call TRBJ2-7; 9 nucleotides match TRBD1. Germline-derived CDR1 and CDR2 are SQVTM and ANQGSEA. CDR3 length: 14 residues. Germline trimming cut 6 bases from V and 4 bases from J; bases unmatched to any gene: 10. The CDR3 DNA is TGCAGCGTGGGCACGGGACAGGGACCTTACGAGCAGTACTTC. Translating it yields CSVGTGQGPYEQYF.

This clonotype was seen repeatedly, ten times or more. The rearrangement uses TRBV11-1 and TRBJ2-5; D tentatively fits TRBD1 or TRBD2 (6 bases each). CDR1 is SGHAT and CDR2 is FQDESV in the germline V gene (reference sequence). This CDR3 spans 16 amino acids. Trimming stripped 6 bases from V and 2 bases from J, with 19 bases between. CDR3 region: CASSPEGQGSQETQYF. The CDR3 DNA reads as TGTGCCAGCAGTCCGGAGGGCCAGGGGAGTCAAGAGACCCAGTACTTC. The entire variable domain, with the rest obtained from reference TRBV11-1 and TRBJ2-5, is as follows: EAEVAQSPRYKITEKSQAVAFWCDPISGHATLYWYRQILGQGPELLVQFQDESVVDDSQLPKDRFSAERLKGVDSTLKIQPAELGDSAMYLCASSPEGQGSQETQYFGPGTRLLVL.

In its sample, this clonotype was seen a few times. The V and J genes are TRBV9 and TRBJ2-2; 9 bases match TRBD1. CDR1 is SGDLS and CDR2 is YYNGEE in the germline V gene. Trimming removed 4 bases from V and 4 bases from J; junction bases left unmatched: 8. CDR3 size: 16 residues. The CDR3 coding sequence is TGTGCCAGCAGCCCTCCGGGGACAGGGCCCACCGGGGAGCTGTTTTTT. Translation: CASSPPGTGPTGELFF. Filled out from reference TRBV9 and TRBJ2-2, the complete variable domain reads DSGVTQTPKHLITATGQRVTLRCSPRSGDLSVYWYQQSLDQGLQFLIQYYNGEERAKGNILERFSAQQFPDLHSELNLSSLELGDSALYFCASSPPGTGPTGELFFGEGSRLTVL.

This clonotype was picked up many times. This chain links TRBV5-1 with TRBJ1-1, with no clear D. This CDR3 spans 14 amino acids. Germline CDR1 and CDR2: SGHRS and YFSETQ. V lost 5 bases, J lost 0 bases, and 11 bases lay in between. CDR3 loop: CASRGQVMNTEAFF. CDR3 bases: TGCGCCAGCAGGGGTCAAGTAATGAACACTGAAGCTTTCTTT.

The rearrangement links TRBV24-1 to TRBJ2-1; no definite D call. Germline assignment: CDR1 KGHDR and CDR2 SFDVKD. The CDR3 spans 13 residues. V gave up 0 bases and J gave up 8 bases, with 7 bases separating them. The CDR3 nucleotides are TGTGCCACCAGTGATTTGGTGAGCGATGAGCAGTTCTTC. This sequence encodes CATSDLVSDEQFF.

This clonotype came up a few times. This rearrangement joins TRBV6-2 or TRBV6-3 to TRBJ2-1, with 11 bases identical to TRBD2. Germline loops: CDR1 MNHEY, CDR2 SVGEGT. Unmatched junction bases numbered 4, after V lost 5 bases and J lost 4 bases. The length of the CDR3 is 15 residues. CDR3 protein: CASSPRLAGYNEQFF. The CDR3 bases are TGTGCCAGCAGTCCCCGACTAGCGGGATACAATGAGCAGTTCTTC.

This clonotype turned up a few times. The chain joins TRBV19 to TRBJ1-1; D not certain. Trimming stripped 1 base from V and 6 bases from J, with 9 bases between. The CDR3 extends over 13 amino acids. Looked up from germline, CDR1 is LNHDA and CDR2 is SQIVND (reference sequence). CDR3 in amino acids: CASSIVSTAEAFF. The CDR3 DNA follows: TGTGCCAGTAGTATAGTGAGTACAGCTGAAGCTTTCTTT.

This clonotype was seen once. The junction departs from the called germline gene at one end, perhaps through a read error. CDR3 coding DNA: TGCAGTGCTAGGAGTAGGGCGGGAGAGCAGCACTTC. Translating gives CSARSRAGEQHF. The J gene is TRBJ2-1, the V gene TRBV20-1, with 7 positions matching TRBD2. The CDR3 contains 12 residues. Per the germline V gene, CDR1 is DFQATT and CDR2 is SNEGSKA (reference sequence).

This clonotype was found a few times. V is TRBV5-1 and J is TRBJ2-1, with 9 bases fitting TRBD1. CDR1 SGHRS and CDR2 YFSETQ come from the germline V gene. This CDR3 has 15 residues. Trimming took 2 bases from V and 6 from J; bases not matched to a gene: 6. The CDR3 reads CASSFSGTGINEQFF. CDR3 DNA: TGCGCCAGCAGCTTTTCCGGGACAGGGATCAATGAGCAGTTCTTC. Using reference TRBV5-1 and TRBJ2-1 for the parts outside the CDR3, the full variable domain is KAGVTQTPRYLIKTRGQQVTLSCSPISGHRSVSWYQQTPGQGLQFLFEYFSETQRNKGNFPGRFSGRQFSNSRSEMNVSTLELGDSALYLCASSFSGTGINEQFFGPGTRLTVL.

This clonotype was seen at least ten times. The rearrangement uses TRBV12-3 or TRBV12-4 and TRBJ2-7; 12 bases match TRBD1. With V trimmed by 2 bases and J by 3 bases, 8 bases remained unmatched. This CDR3 has 17 residues. The chain's CDR3 is CASSLSPGTGGHYEQYF. The CDR3 DNA reads TGTGCCAGCAGTTTATCCCCCGGGACAGGGGGCCACTACGAGCAGTACTTC.

Concerning this clonotype itself: A single base separates this from a much larger clone, so it may be a read error. This chain joins TRBV30 and TRBJ2-7, with 8 bases aligning to TRBD1. Germline V lookup: CDR1 GTSNPN, CDR2 SVGIG (reference sequence). This CDR3 contains 13 residues. V was clipped by 3 bases and J by 1 base; unmatched bases: 2. The CDR3 sequence is CAWRRQGSYEQYF. Written as DNA, the CDR3 is TGTGCCTGGAGGCGACAGGGGTCCTACGAGCAGTACTTC. The full variable domain, its missing parts supplied by reference TRBV30 and TRBJ2-7, is SQTIHQWPATLVQPVGSPLSLECTVEGTSNPNLYWYRQAAGRGLQLLFYSVGIGQISSEVPQNLSASRPQDRQFILSSKKLLLSDSGFYLCAWRRQGSYEQYFGPGTRLTVT.